This TCR beta chain was found in a study of vaccination and CD4 T cells after COVID-19. Overall study findings and caveats: Convalescent patients' median share of reactive clones seen only post-vaccination was 70% to 90%.

Germline loops: CDR1 DFQATT, CDR2 SNEGSKA (reference sequence). The ends were cut back, 0 bases at V and 13 bases at J, with 14 bases in the middle. The CDR3 covers 12 residues. The Oncomine TCR Beta short-read assay generated sequence data from the DNA of cultured CD4+ T cells. TCRdb passed the PCR reads through MiXCR, listing each CDR3 protein once. The sample lists approximately 22,000 distinct CDR3 sequences, approximately 33% occurring once. With respect to this clonotype: Its specificity is not known.

Time point defined: late sampling 161 to 241 days after vaccination in a few convalescent patients. Treatment given: approximately nine-day PBMC culture with coronavirus spike peptide pools or control peptides (ViraFEST assay). J is TRBJ2-3 and V is TRBV20-1; D uncertain. Sequencing was performed on CD4+ T cells from blood, cultured in vitro, taken about 7 months after SARS-CoV-2 vaccination. The TCR originated in a human donor who had recovered from COVID-19. DNA of the CDR3: TGCAGTGCTAGAGATCCGGAGACTCTCAAGTATTTT. Its protein is CSARDPETLKYF.